Given below is one TCR beta chain in context. The sample comes from a study of control samples from healthy donors and cancer patients. Produced via immunoSEQ multiplex PCR; TCRdb's table is partial and in-frame only. The sample carries about 200,000 clones, approximately 90% recorded once. The ends were cut back, 4 bases at V and 9 bases at J, with 18 bases in the middle. The CDR3 spans 14 residues. From germline, CDR1 is MNHEY and CDR2 SMNVEV (reference sequence). The TCR comes from a man aged 30-40 years in good health. The rearrangement joins TRBV27 to TRBJ1-2; D uncertain. Sequencing was done on a sample of blood. CDR3 residues: CASSSHSGPNRYTF. DNA for the CDR3: TGTGCCAGCAGTTCCCACAGTGGTCCCAACCGCTACACCTTC.